Listed here are 29 T cell receptor beta chains from one sample, sequenced in a study of blood T cells in healthy people across ages. With a J-beta primer mix and a sample-barcoded 5' primer, a second PCR ran roughly 6 to 11 cycles. TCRdb reprocessed the 5' RACE reads with MiXCR, giving one entry per CDR3 protein. The top ten clones hold more than 20% of a sample with hundreds of thousands of distinct CDR3 sequences, around 40% of them seen once. Input material: blood. Source of these receptors: a woman aged 55-69 years in good health.

The chain has TRBV20-1 and TRBJ2-3, with D perhaps TRBD2 (6 bases). CDR1 is DFQATT, CDR2 SNEGSKA, per germline (reference sequence). The V and J ends lost 3 bases and 0 bases respectively, with 16 bases between them. The CDR3 is 16 residues long. The CDR3 loop is CSARGGGQPSTDTQYF. Here the CDR3 DNA reads TGCAGTGCTAGGGGGGGTGGGCAACCTAGCACAGATACGCAGTATTTT.

The chain joins TRBV3-1 to TRBJ2-3; D might be TRBD2 (6 bases). V lost 5 bases and J 8 bases, leaving 14 bases between the germline ends. CDR3 size: 13 residues. CDR1 and CDR2 (germline): LGHDT, YNNKEL (reference sequence). CDR3 coding DNA: TGTGCCAGCAGCACCGACGGGCGGGGTACGCAGTATTTT. Amino acids: CASSTDGRGTQYF.

J is TRBJ2-7 and V is TRBV4-3, with 14 bases identical to TRBD2. V lost 3 bases to trimming and J lost 7 bases; unmatched junction nucleotides: 11. Germline-derived CDR1 and CDR2 are LGHNA and YSLEER. This CDR3 region has 17 residues. The CDR3 bases are TGCGCCAGCAGCCAGGATAGACTAGCGGGAGGGGACAATGAGCAGTACTTC. Its translation is CASSQDRLAGGDNEQYF.

This clonotype has more than one count but fewer than ten. The chain combines TRBV28 with TRBJ1-2; 7 bases are shared with TRBD1. CDR3 size: 14 residues. Per the germline V gene, CDR1 is MDHEN and CDR2 is SYDVKM. V was pared by 5 bases and J by 4 bases, with 7 bases of the junction left unmatched. The CDR3 nucleotides are TGTGCCAGCAGTCCAACAGGGGCCTTCTATGGCTACACCTTC. Its translation is CASSPTGAFYGYTF.

This clonotype was counted a few times. The chain has TRBV20-1 and TRBJ2-7; TRBD2 matches 7 bases. CDR1 and CDR2 from the germline V gene are DFQATT and SNEGSKA (reference sequence). CDR3 length: 13 amino acids. J was trimmed by 9 bases and V by 6 bases; bases with no gene match: 14. CDR3: CSARTRSRVGQYF. The CDR3 nucleotides read TGCAGTGCCAGGACTAGGTCTAGGGTGGGGCAGTACTTC.

This sequence joins TRBV4-3 and TRBJ2-6; 8 positions agree with TRBD2. Germline V gene data show CDR1 as LGHNA and CDR2 as YSLEER. Trimming cost V 1 base and J 0 bases; bases outside gene matches: 2. The CDR3 is made up of 17 amino acids. The CDR3 DNA sequence: TGCGCCAGCAGCCAAGGGACTAGCACCTCTGGGGCCAACGTCCTGACTTTC. Residues: CASSQGTSTSGANVLTF.

The gene calls are TRBV6-1 and TRBJ2-1, with 9 bases identical to TRBD2. Looked up from germline, CDR1 is MNHNS and CDR2 is SASEGT. The junction had 9 bases not matched to a gene; V was cut back by 8 bases and J by 4 bases. The CDR3 extends over 15 amino acids. The CDR3 nucleotides are TGTGCCAGCCGAGGGGAGACTAGCGGTTACAATGAGCAGTTCTTC. It specifies CASRGETSGYNEQFF.

The V call is TRBV7-2, the J call TRBJ2-4, with D perhaps TRBD1 (6 bases). The end of the DNA aligns better with TRBJ2-7, so the J call may be wrong. Germline CDR1 reads SGHTA; CDR2 reads FQGNSA. The CDR3 covers 13 residues. For the CDR3, the DNA is TGTGCCAGCACCACGTTCAGGGGAGACGAGCAGTACTTC. This translates into CASTTFRGDEQYF.

The rearrangement links TRBV12-3 or TRBV12-4 to TRBJ1-2; D is unresolved. The CDR3 spans 13 residues. Deletions cut 8 bases from V and 3 bases from J, with 13 bases between. CDR3 loop: CASVAGIYYGYTF. The DNA for the CDR3 is TGTGCCAGCGTCGCAGGAATTTACTATGGCTACACCTTC.

Notes on this clonotype: A read error may be the cause here, since a much bigger clone is one base away. The V gene is TRBV28, the J gene TRBJ2-3; no reliable D call. The CDR3 length is 14 residues. Germline assignment: CDR1 MDHEN and CDR2 SYDVKM. The V and J ends lost 5 bases and 4 bases respectively, with 13 bases between them. The CDR3 spells CASSVALYADTQYF. CDR3 in DNA: TGTGCCAGCAGTGTGGCACTTTACGCAGATACGCAGTATTTT.

V is TRBV6-1 and J is TRBJ2-3; D possibly corresponds to TRBD2 (6 bases). Trimming removed 3 bases at V and 6 bases at J, with 31 bases between. The CDR3 sequence is 20 residues long. Germline V gene data show CDR1 as MNHNS and CDR2 as SASEGT. The CDR3 is CASSEGGGGTSPLRSDTQYF. The CDR3 nucleotides are TGTGCCAGCAGTGAGGGTGGTGGTGGCACTAGCCCCCTAAGGAGCGATACGCAGTATTTT.

This clonotype was counted ten times or more. This may stem from a read error, because a much larger clone lies one nucleotide away. V usage is TRBV29-1 and J usage is TRBJ2-5; no reliable D call. CDR3 length: 12 amino acids. V was cut by 4 bases and J by 11 bases, with 17 bases left in between. Germline V CDR1 and CDR2: SQVTM, ANQGSEA. CDR3: CSVGVPGVGQYF. The CDR3, as DNA: TGCAGCGTTGGGGTCCCGGGTGTTGGGCAGTACTTC. The variable domain in full, completed from reference TRBV29-1 and TRBJ2-5, reads SAVISQKPSRDICQRGTSLTIQCQVDSQVTMMFWYRQQPGQSLTLIATANQGSEATYESGFVIDKFPISRPNLTFSTLTVSNMSPEDSSIYLCSVGVPGVGQYFGPGTRLLVL.

The chain is built from TRBV20-1 and TRBJ2-5; D uncertain. This CDR3 spans 14 amino acids. Trimming took off 4 bases at V and 3 bases at J, with 15 bases between the two ends. Looked up from germline, CDR1 is DFQATT and CDR2 is SNEGSKA (reference sequence). The CDR3 reads CSATLRTREETQYF. In nucleotides, the CDR3 is TGCAGTGCTACCCTAAGGACGCGTGAAGAGACCCAGTACTTC.

The rearrangement links TRBV11-1 to TRBJ2-3, with 9 bases matching TRBD1. The CDR3 runs 16 residues. Germline CDR1 SGHAT, CDR2 FQDESV (reference sequence). V lost 4 bases, J lost 6 bases, and 11 bases stayed unmatched. The DNA for the CDR3 is TGTGCCAGCAGCTCGGACAGGGGCGTGGCGTGGGATACGCAGTATTTT. Its translation is CASSSDRGVAWDTQYF.

V and J are TRBV27 and TRBJ2-7; 7 bases map to TRBD1. After removal of 6 bases from V and 5 bases from J, the junction contained 10 bases not matched to a gene. The CDR3 spans 14 residues. The germline gives CDR1 MNHEY, CDR2 SMNVEV (reference sequence). As DNA, the CDR3 is TGTGCCAGCAGCCCGGACAGGTTTTCGGACGAGCAGTACTTC. Encoded protein: CASSPDRFSDEQYF.

J is TRBJ2-1 and V is TRBV28; a weak D match, TRBD1 (5 bases). Germline loops: CDR1 MDHEN, CDR2 SYDVKM. Trimming stripped 6 bases from V and 7 bases from J, with 19 bases between. CDR3 length: 15 residues. This chain's CDR3 is CASRRTGPPTNEQFF. The CDR3 region has the DNA TGTGCCAGCAGACGAACAGGCCCCCCAACGAATGAGCAGTTCTTC.

Only a few counts were recorded for this clonotype. J is TRBJ2-7 and V is TRBV12-3 or TRBV12-4; D perhaps matches TRBD2 (5 bases). This CDR3 contains 14 residues. V lost 3 bases, J lost 0 bases, and 9 bases lay in between. CDR3 loop: CASSLNSDSYEQYF. DNA of the CDR3: TGTGCCAGCAGTTTGAATAGCGACTCCTACGAGCAGTACTTC.

This clonotype has only a few counts. This chain uses TRBV28 with TRBJ2-7; D is undetermined. The CDR3 spans 14 residues. Germline assignment: CDR1 MDHEN and CDR2 SYDVKM. V was trimmed by 5 bases and J by 3 bases, leaving 14 bases between them. The CDR3: CASSVIGPHYEQYF. The CDR3 DNA reads as TGTGCCAGCAGTGTGATAGGACCCCACTACGAGCAGTACTTC.

CDR3 residues: CAISDPDRERPNQPQHF. The CDR3 DNA reads as TGTGCCATCAGTGACCCCGACAGGGAAAGGCCCAATCAGCCCCAGCATTTT. The chain recombines TRBV10-3 with TRBJ1-5, with 7 bases that match TRBD1. Germline-derived CDR1 and CDR2 are ENHRY and SYGVKD. Trimming took 3 bases from V and 3 from J; bases not matched to a gene: 11. CDR3 size: 17 residues.

This chain connects TRBV21-1 to TRBJ1-1. TRBV21-1 is classified as a pseudogene. The CDR3 has 13 residues. The CDR3 loop is CASSIWTHTEAFF. CDR3 in DNA: TGTGCCAGCAGCATATGGACCCACACTGAAGCTTTCTTT.

The V and J genes are TRBV29-1 and TRBJ2-5; a weak D match, TRBD1 (5 bases). CDR1 SQVTM and CDR2 ANQGSEA come from the germline V gene. V was pared by 3 bases and J by 4 bases, with 15 bases between. The CDR3 has 14 amino acids. The CDR3 is CSVEIMGRGETQYF. In DNA form, the CDR3 reads TGCAGCGTTGAGATAATGGGGCGAGGAGAGACCCAGTACTTC. The whole variable domain, remainder taken from reference TRBV29-1 and TRBJ2-5, is SAVISQKPSRDICQRGTSLTIQCQVDSQVTMMFWYRQQPGQSLTLIATANQGSEATYESGFVIDKFPISRPNLTFSTLTVSNMSPEDSSIYLCSVEIMGRGETQYFGPGTRLLVL.

This chain joins TRBV29-1 and TRBJ2-2; 9 positions agree with TRBD1. Germline loops: CDR1 SQVTM, CDR2 ANQGSEA. The CDR3 has 13 residues. J lost 5 bases, V lost 7 bases, and 5 bases had no gene match. This CDR3 reads CSADRGKTGELFF. CDR3 nucleotides: TGCAGCGCGGACAGGGGAAAAACCGGGGAGCTGTTTTTT.

The chain joins TRBV25-1 to TRBJ1-4; 7 nucleotides line up with TRBD1. This CDR3 is 15 amino acids long. Germline V CDR1 and CDR2: MGHDK, SYGVNS. The J segment lost 5 bases and the V segment lost 3 bases, leaving 6 bases of the junction unmatched. CDR3 DNA: TGTGCCAGCAGTGATTATCAGGGGGTAAATGAAAAACTGTTTTTT. The encoded protein is CASSDYQGVNEKLFF.

This clonotype occurred a few times. This chain links TRBV5-1 with TRBJ2-1; 9 bases map to TRBD2. Matching the DNA end better, TRBJ2-7 makes the J call doubtful. Germline values: CDR1 SGHRS, CDR2 YFSETQ. The CDR3 consists of 16 residues. The CDR3 region is CASSANSGSSYNEQYF. In nucleotides, the CDR3 is TGCGCCAGCAGCGCTAATAGCGGGAGCTCCTACAATGAGCAGTACTTC.

The V and J genes are TRBV2 and TRBJ2-5, with 7 bases aligning to TRBD2. V lost 8 bases to trimming and J lost 3 bases; unmatched junction nucleotides: 9. Germline V CDR1 and CDR2: SNHLY, FYNNEI. The CDR3 length is 14 residues. Written as DNA, the CDR3 is TGTGCCAGCGCCCGGGGACTATCTAAAGAGACCCAGTACTTC. Protein product: CASARGLSKETQYF.

The chain links TRBV10-1 to TRBJ2-5; possibly TRBD2 for D (6 bases). The CDR3 spans 13 residues. The V gene's germline CDR1 is WNHNN and CDR2 SYGVQD (reference sequence). V lost 4 bases and J lost 5, with 11 bases in between. The CDR3 DNA sequence: TGCGCCAGCAGTGCTAGCGATTTGGAGACCCAGTACTTC. Translation gives CASSASDLETQYF.

This clonotype showed up just a few times. The chain couples TRBV6-5 to TRBJ2-2; 8 nucleotides align to TRBD1. CDR1 is MNHEY and CDR2 is SVGAGI in the germline V gene. The junction had 7 bases not matched to a gene; V was cut back by 6 bases and J by 1 base. The CDR3 is 16 residues long. CDR3 protein: CASRGLGTGNTGELFF. The CDR3 nucleotides are TGTGCCAGCAGGGGGCTAGGGACAGGGAACACCGGGGAGCTGTTTTTT.

This clonotype came up a few times. The chain employs TRBV7-3 and TRBJ1-1, with TRBD1 as a possible D gene (6 bases). V was cut by 8 bases and J by 4 bases, with 17 bases left in between. Germline V gives CDR1 SGHTA, CDR2 FQGTGA. The CDR3 contains 14 residues. The DNA for the CDR3 is TGTGCCAGCGGTCCGGGACACCCGGGCACTGAAGCTTTCTTT. Translating it yields CASGPGHPGTEAFF.

This clonotype appeared a single time. This rearrangement joins TRBV2 to TRBJ2-6; D gene unclear. The germline CDR1 and CDR2 sequences are SNHLY and FYNNEI. V lost 3 bases, J lost 2 bases, and 8 bases lay in between. This CDR3 is built from 15 residues. CDR3 coding DNA: TGTGCCAGCAGTGAGCGGCGAGCTGGGGCCAACGTCCTGACTTTC. Amino acid sequence: CASSERRAGANVLTF.